This TCR beta chain originates from a study of T cells expressing NK-cell markers. Points from the study as a whole: A handful of donors showed these clonotypes also leading the CD3+CD56-NKG2C+ fraction. The contribution of dominant NKG2C+ clonotypes to CD8+ T cells in roughly six donors was roughly 1.0-7.0%.

CDR1 and CDR2 from the germline V gene are MNHEY and SVGAGI. The CDR3 consists of 15 residues. As regards this clonotype: Antigen unknown.

It was by 5'RACE template switching with UMIs that TCR beta cDNA was made. Reprocessing the 5' RACE reads, TCRdb reports a single entry for every CDR3 protein and omits DNA. Its clone listing holds approximately 460,000 distinct CDR3 sequences. The chain has TRBV6-5 and TRBJ1-1. The sequencing sample was made of blood T cells: a sorted CD56 or NKG2C T cell subset, CD4+ or CD8+ T cells, or bulk PBMC T cells (not recorded which). This clonotype was obtained from a woman between 18 and 70 years old in good health. CDR3 residues: CASSRHWTQNTEAFF.